These 20 T cell receptor beta chains were sequenced from one sample in a study of blood T cell repertoires in COVID-19. TCRdb's table, derived via immunoSEQ multiplex PCR, lists solely in-frame clones and lacks some. The sample has approximately 150,000 clones, almost 85% seen once. The sequenced sample consisted of peripheral blood. The receptors derive from a man aged 60 to 75 with acute or convalescent COVID-19.

The J gene is TRBJ1-6, the V gene TRBV5-1; no definite D call. V was cut by 0 bases and J by 9 bases, with 7 bases left in between. Germline V gene sequence: CDR1 SGHRS, CDR2 YFSETQ. This CDR3 comprises 13 residues. CDR3 loop: CASSLGPGSPLHF. The CDR3 DNA reads TGCGCCAGCAGCTTGGGTCCGGGTTCACCCCTCCACTTT.

The rearrangement joins TRBV7-9 to TRBJ1-2; D perhaps matches TRBD1 (5 bases). CDR1 and CDR2 (germline): SEHNR, FQNEAQ (reference sequence). This CDR3 spans 16 amino acids. V lost 0 bases and J 4 bases, leaving 15 bases between the germline ends. CDR3 nucleotide sequence: TGTGCCAGCAGCTTAGCGCTTGGAGGGGTCGGCTATGGCTACACCTTC. It specifies CASSLALGGVGYGYTF.

The chain carries TRBV7-3 and TRBJ2-3; 7 bases are shared with TRBD2. Per germline, CDR1 SGHTA and CDR2 FQGTGA. CDR3 length equals 14 residues. V lost 2 bases to trimming and J lost 4 bases; unmatched junction nucleotides: 3. CDR3 loop: CASSLGLAADTQYF. In DNA, the CDR3 is TGTGCCAGCAGCTTAGGGCTAGCGGCAGATACGCAGTATTTT.

This clone was observed a few times. V is TRBV11-3 and J is TRBJ2-2, with 8 bases identical to TRBD1. CDR3 size: 15 residues. Trimming cost V 1 base and J 10 bases; bases outside gene matches: 8. CDR1 and CDR2 (germline): SGHNT, YENEEA. The CDR3 sequence is CASSLGTGPASELFF. The CDR3 nucleotides are TGTGCCAGCAGCTTAGGGACAGGGCCCGCTTCGGAGCTGTTTTTT.

This clone was detected once. This chain joins TRBV6-5 and TRBJ2-7; 12 nucleotides line up with TRBD2. The CDR3 length is 13 residues. Germline V gene lookup returns CDR1 MNHEY and CDR2 SVGAGI. Germline trimming cut 11 bases from V and 2 bases from J; bases unmatched to any gene: 4. This CDR3 reads CAGRLAGAYEQYF. The CDR3 DNA reads TGTGCCGGACGACTAGCGGGAGCCTACGAGCAGTACTTC.

The chain links TRBV12-5 to TRBJ1-1, with D unresolved. The CDR3 has 13 amino acids. V lost 3 bases to trimming and J lost 3 bases, with 8 bases between them. Germline assignment: CDR1 LGHNT and CDR2 FRNRAP. This CDR3 reads CASGLEQYTEAFF. CDR3 nucleotides: TGTGCTAGTGGTTTAGAACAGTACACTGAAGCTTTCTTT.

The J gene is TRBJ2-7, the V gene TRBV11-1; no clear D. The V and J ends lost 6 bases and 11 bases respectively, with 20 bases between them. The CDR3 consists of 13 residues. The germline gives CDR1 SGHAT, CDR2 FQDESV (reference sequence). CDR3 residues: CASSFNPSTPKYF. The CDR3 bases are TGTGCCAGCAGTTTCAACCCCTCGACTCCTAAGTACTTC.

The gene calls are TRBV11-2 and TRBJ2-7; D is unclear. Germline CDR1 and CDR2: SGHAT and FQNNGV. The CDR3 spans 15 residues. Trimming left V 2 bases short and J 0 bases short, with 11 bases between. CDR3 loop: CASSLTPESSYEQYF. CDR3 nucleotide sequence: TGTGCCAGCAGCTTAACGCCCGAGAGCTCCTACGAGCAGTACTTC.

The rearrangement joins TRBV30 to TRBJ2-5, with TRBD2 as a possible D gene (6 bases). Germline CDR1 GTSNPN, CDR2 SVGIG (reference sequence). V lost 2 bases and J 1 base, leaving 17 bases between the germline ends. This CDR3 spans 16 amino acids. CDR3 region: CAWSTGRWGRQETQYF. CDR3 DNA: TGTGCCTGGAGTACGGGGAGGTGGGGTCGCCAAGAGACCCAGTACTTC.

The chain carries TRBV13 and TRBJ2-7, with 10 positions matching TRBD1. Per germline, CDR1 PRHDT and CDR2 FYEKMQ (reference sequence). After removal of 0 bases from V and 0 bases from J, the junction contained 2 bases not matched to a gene. The CDR3 consists of 16 residues. CDR3 in DNA: TGTGCCAGCAGCTTAGGCTGGGACAGGGGCTCCTACGAGCAGTACTTC. Translated: CASSLGWDRGSYEQYF.

CDR3 loop: CASGGGPPQHF. The CDR3 nucleotides read TGTGCCAGTGGGGGGGGGCCGCCCCAGCATTTT. The chain joins TRBV19 to TRBJ1-5, with D possibly matching TRBD1 (6 bases). The CDR3 totals 11 residues. The germline V gene encodes CDR1 LNHDA and CDR2 SQIVND (reference sequence). Trimming cost V 8 bases and J 9 bases, with 11 bases left between them.

The V gene is TRBV7-3, the J gene TRBJ2-1; 9 bases agree with TRBD2. The CDR3 has 17 residues. Germline loops: CDR1 SGHTA, CDR2 FQGTGA. V was clipped by 5 bases and J by 3 bases; unmatched bases: 11. CDR3 sequence (DNA): TGTGCCAGCAGCCCTTCGACTAGCGGACCTTTCTACAATGAGCAGTTCTTC. Translating gives CASSPSTSGPFYNEQFF. The full variable domain, its missing parts supplied by reference TRBV7-3 and TRBJ2-1, is GAGVSQTPSNKVTEKGKYVELRCDPISGHTALYWYRQSLGQGPEFLIYFQGTGAADDSGLPNDRFFAVRPEGSVSTLKIQRTERGDSAVYLCASSPSTSGPFYNEQFFGPGTRLTVL.

The genes are TRBV5-4 and TRBJ2-1; tentatively, D is TRBD2 (6 bases). V gave up 2 bases and J gave up 6 bases, with 9 bases separating them. This CDR3 contains 13 residues. CDR1 and CDR2 (germline): SGHNT, YYREEE (reference sequence). CDR3 DNA: TGTGCCAGCAGCTTATTGGGGGGCAATGAGCAGTTCTTC. Its translation is CASSLLGGNEQFF.

CDR3 amino acids: CASWDRLSGNTIYF. CDR3 coding DNA: TGTGCCAGCTGGGACAGGCTCTCTGGAAACACCATATATTTT. J is TRBJ1-3 and V is TRBV6-5; 8 bases fit TRBD1. Germline V gene lookup returns CDR1 MNHEY and CDR2 SVGAGI. CDR3 length equals 14 residues. The trim removed 8 bases at V and 0 bases at J, leaving 3 bases unmatched.

V is TRBV6-1 and J is TRBJ1-5, with a possible D match to TRBD1 (5 bases). Trimming shortened V by 2 bases and J by 4 bases, and 18 bases separated the two germline ends. This CDR3 region has 17 residues. The germline V gene encodes CDR1 MNHNS and CDR2 SASEGT. DNA for the CDR3: TGTGCCAGCAGTGAACTAAACTCGGGGGGAGGGAATCAGCCCCAGCATTTT. Amino acid sequence: CASSELNSGGGNQPQHF.

This clone was seen a single time. The chain employs TRBV20-1 and TRBJ2-2; 11 positions agree with TRBD2. Germline values: CDR1 DFQATT, CDR2 SNEGSKA (reference sequence). The CDR3 has 15 amino acids. V lost 3 bases and J lost 5; bases outside the gene matches: 5. The CDR3 region is CSASLLAGETGELFF. As DNA, the CDR3 is TGCAGTGCTAGTCTACTAGCGGGAGAGACCGGGGAGCTGTTTTTT.

The J gene is TRBJ2-1, the V gene TRBV21-1; whether TRBD2, the table's D call, matches the DNA was not checked. TRBV21-1 is a pseudogene. The CDR3 has 15 residues. The CDR3 bases are TGTGCCAGCAGCAAATTCCGAGGGCTCTACAATGAGCAGTTCTTC. This gives the protein CASSKFRGLYNEQFF.

The chain joins TRBV5-8 to TRBJ1-6, with D perhaps matching TRBD1 (6 bases). The germline V and J ends were trimmed by 4 bases and 6 bases, with 17 bases remaining between them. Germline V lookup: CDR1 SGHTS, CDR2 YDEGEE. This CDR3 is built from 16 residues. Here the CDR3 DNA reads TGTGCCAGCAGCCTCTCACAGGGATGGGGTAATTCACCCCTCCACTTT. Translation gives CASSLSQGWGNSPLHF.

The J gene is TRBJ1-2, the V gene TRBV5-6; D gene unclear. V was clipped by 0 bases and J by 4 bases, with 10 bases between them. The CDR3 consists of 14 residues. Germline CDR1 reads SGHDT; CDR2 reads YYEEEE. CDR3 protein: CASSLDSVAYGYTF. The CDR3, as DNA: TGTGCCAGCAGCTTGGACAGTGTCGCCTATGGCTACACCTTC. The variable domain in full, with the rest retrieved from reference TRBV5-6 and TRBJ1-2, is DAGVTQSPTHLIKTRGQQVTLRCSPKSGHDTVSWYQQALGQGPQFIFQYYEEEERQRGNFPDRFSGHQFPNYSSELNVNALLLGDSALYLCASSLDSVAYGYTFGSGTRLTVV.

The rearrangement uses TRBV24-1 and TRBJ2-1; perhaps TRBD2 as D (5 bases). CDR1 and CDR2 (germline): KGHDR, SFDVKD. This CDR3 region has 14 residues. V was cut by 4 bases and J by 6 bases, with 12 bases left in between. The CDR3 protein is CATSELSVGNEQFF. As DNA, the CDR3 is TGTGCCACCAGTGAACTTAGCGTGGGCAATGAGCAGTTCTTC.